This T cell receptor beta chain emerged from a study of T cell responses to AZD1222 COVID-19 vaccine. Across the study: Samples with a second dose at about 4 or about 12 weeks were pooled together. General study results and limits: Clonal diversity was possibly underestimated; the donors were predominantly white British and more often female. Close to half of all spike-specific TCRs reportedly target regions of the variants that are unmutated. Baseline serostatus was positive in only a handful of AZD1222 recipients.

Clones were sequenced by immunoSEQ multiplex PCR, and TCRdb holds only the in-frame ones, with some missing. Here the sample spans about 110,000 clones, around 84% being singletons. This clone came up a few times. The antigen remains unidentified. This CDR3 is 13 amino acids long. J was trimmed by 9 bases and V by 4 bases; bases with no gene match: 7. From germline, CDR1 is SGHNT and CDR2 YENEEA. This specimen was peripheral blood, taken on day 0 of AZD1222 vaccination. This clonotype was obtained from an adult in good health. J is TRBJ1-1 and V is TRBV11-3; 8 nucleotides match TRBD1. The CDR3 coding sequence is TGTGCCAGCAGCTCGAACAGACAGGGGAAAGCTTTCTTT. This encodes CASSSNRQGKAFF.